Listed below are T cell receptor beta chains from one sample, sequenced in a study of graft-versus-host responses after intestinal transplantation. TCRdb keeps only in-frame clones here, not all; method: immunoSEQ multiplex PCR. This table holds approximately 24,000 clones, around 94% found once. This specimen was PBMCs, taken just over 29 days after intestinal transplant. The origin of the receptors is a human patient who received an intestinal transplant, so some T cells may come from the graft donor. Both conserved end residues are part of each CDR3. The D gene is left open where the match is weak. Some rows have no size entry. The others give once, few or many, or a class for an expanded clone.

cdr3_aa: CASSIRGSFLTKNIQYF; cdr3_nt: TGTGCCAGTAGTATACGGGGCTCTTTTTTGACCAAAAACATTCAGTACTTC; j_call: TRBJ2-4; v_call: TRBV19; clone_size: NA; d_call: NA
cdr3_aa: CASSLTGEETQYF; cdr3_nt: TGTGCCAGCAGTCTTACAGGGGAAGAGACCCAGTACTTC; j_call: TRBJ2-5; v_call: TRBV5-6; clone_size: NA; d_call: TRBD1
cdr3_aa: CASKLTSGRGNEQFF; cdr3_nt: TGCGCCAGCAAGCTCACTAGCGGGAGAGGCAATGAGCAGTTCTTC; j_call: TRBJ2-1; v_call: TRBV5-1; clone_size: NA; d_call: TRBD2
cdr3_aa: CAWSVLSGDNEQFF; cdr3_nt: TGTGCCTGGAGTGTTCTTAGCGGGGACAATGAGCAGTTCTTC; j_call: TRBJ2-1; v_call: TRBV30; clone_size: NA; d_call: TRBD2
cdr3_aa: CASGLAGGGSTGELFF; cdr3_nt: TGTGCCAGCGGCTTAGCGGGCGGAGGGTCCACCGGGGAGCTGTTTTTT; j_call: TRBJ2-2; v_call: TRBV7-2; clone_size: NA; d_call: TRBD2
cdr3_aa: CASGFTPVYEQYF; cdr3_nt: TGTGCTAGTGGTTTTACGCCCGTCTACGAGCAGTACTTC; j_call: TRBJ2-7; v_call: TRBV12-5; clone_size: NA; d_call: NA
cdr3_aa: CASSLWAGVGYTEAFF; cdr3_nt: TGTGCCAGCAGCCTTTGGGCGGGTGTAGGGTACACTGAAGCTTTCTTT; j_call: TRBJ1-1; v_call: TRBV11-2; clone_size: NA; d_call: NA
cdr3_aa: CSADAVEPGGYGYTF; cdr3_nt: TGCAGCGCCGATGCTGTTGAACCGGGCGGATATGGCTACACCTTC; j_call: TRBJ1-2; v_call: TRBV29-1; clone_size: NA; d_call: NA
cdr3_aa: CASSPPGQPQHF; cdr3_nt: TGTGCCAGCAGTCCCCCAGGTCAGCCCCAGCATTTT; j_call: TRBJ1-5; v_call: TRBV27; clone_size: NA; d_call: NA
cdr3_aa: CASSDRQGGSYNEQFF; cdr3_nt: TGTGCCAGCAGTGATAGGCAGGGGGGCTCCTACAATGAGCAGTTCTTC; j_call: TRBJ2-1; v_call: TRBV9; clone_size: NA; d_call: NA
cdr3_aa: CASSSKNTSYNEQFF; cdr3_nt: TGTGCCAGCAGCTCTAAAAACACTAGTTACAATGAGCAGTTCTTC; j_call: TRBJ2-1; v_call: TRBV9; clone_size: once; d_call: NA
cdr3_aa: CASSQTGDRTEAFF; cdr3_nt: TGTGCCAGCAGTCAGACAGGGGATAGAACTGAAGCTTTCTTT; j_call: TRBJ1-1; v_call: TRBV7-9; clone_size: NA; d_call: TRBD1
cdr3_aa: CASSVVNSGNTIYF; cdr3_nt: TGTGCCAGCAGTGTGGTTAACTCTGGAAACACCATATATTTT; j_call: TRBJ1-3; v_call: TRBV2; clone_size: few; d_call: NA
cdr3_aa: CASRTGEDTQYF; cdr3_nt: TGTGCCAGCAGGACGGGCGAAGATACGCAGTATTTT; j_call: TRBJ2-3; v_call: TRBV28; clone_size: once; d_call: NA
cdr3_aa: CASSILGSSVGNEQFF; cdr3_nt: TGTGCCAGTAGTATATTGGGGAGTTCGGTTGGCAATGAGCAGTTCTTC; j_call: TRBJ2-1; v_call: TRBV19; clone_size: NA; d_call: NA
cdr3_aa: CASSLGRERSYNEQFF; cdr3_nt: TGCGCCAGCAGCTTGGGGCGGGAGAGATCCTACAATGAGCAGTTCTTC; j_call: TRBJ2-1; v_call: TRBV5-1; clone_size: NA; d_call: TRBD2
cdr3_aa: CASRKNTEAFF; cdr3_nt: TGTGCCAGCAGGAAGAACACTGAAGCTTTCTTT; j_call: TRBJ1-1; v_call: TRBV11-2; clone_size: NA; d_call: NA
cdr3_aa: CARGQINQPQHF; cdr3_nt: TGTGCCAGGGGACAGATCAATCAGCCCCAGCATTTT; j_call: TRBJ1-5; v_call: TRBV19; clone_size: NA; d_call: TRBD1
cdr3_aa: CATSTVLPAEQFF; cdr3_nt: TGTGCCACCAGCACCGTGCTACCTGCCGAGCAGTTCTTC; j_call: TRBJ2-1; v_call: TRBV15; clone_size: NA; d_call: NA